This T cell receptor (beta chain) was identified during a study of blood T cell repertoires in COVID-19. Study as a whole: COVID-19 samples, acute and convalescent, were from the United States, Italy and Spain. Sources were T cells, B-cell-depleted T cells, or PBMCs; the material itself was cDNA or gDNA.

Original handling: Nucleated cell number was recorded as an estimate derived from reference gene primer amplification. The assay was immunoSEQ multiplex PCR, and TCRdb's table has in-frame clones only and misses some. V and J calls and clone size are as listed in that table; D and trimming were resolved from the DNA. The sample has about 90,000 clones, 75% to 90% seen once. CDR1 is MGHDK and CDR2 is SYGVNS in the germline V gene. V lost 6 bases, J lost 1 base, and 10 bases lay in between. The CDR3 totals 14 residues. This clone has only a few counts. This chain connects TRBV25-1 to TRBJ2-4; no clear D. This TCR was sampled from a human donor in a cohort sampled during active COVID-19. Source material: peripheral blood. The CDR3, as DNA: TGTGCCAGCAGCCCGCCTCGGGCCAAAAACATTCAGTACTTC. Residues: CASSPPRAKNIQYF. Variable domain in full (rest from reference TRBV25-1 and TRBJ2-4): EADIYQTPRYLVIGTGKKITLECSQTMGHDKMYWYQQDPGMELHLIHYSYGVNSTEKGDLSSESTVSRIRTEHFPLTLESARPSHTSQYLCASSPPRAKNIQYFGAGTRLSVL.